This T cell receptor (beta chain) comes out of a study of shared clonotypes between healthy human individuals. The repertoire was sequenced with immunoSEQ multiplex PCR; TCRdb's copy has only in-frame clones and lacks some. This sample has a few million clones, with around 95% found just once. The V segment lost 2 bases and the J segment 2 bases; nucleotides outside the gene matches: 5. CDR1 MNHNY and CDR2 SVGAGI come from the germline V gene (reference sequence). The length of the CDR3 is 16 residues. Source material: naive CD4+ T cells sorted from blood. The subset was: CD45RA+ positively selected. The V call is TRBV6-6, the J call TRBJ2-3; 9 bases align to TRBD2. The receptor was isolated from a man aged 18 to 29 in good health. The CDR3 DNA is TGTGCCAGCAGTTACGAAGCGGGAGGCCTCACAGATACGCAGTATTTT. Translated, it gives CASSYEAGGLTDTQYF.